These T cell receptor beta chains were read from a single sample in a study of beta chain features in type 1 diabetes. Here immunoSEQ multiplex PCR was the method, and the copy in TCRdb shows in-frame clones only, minus some. The sample lists under 400,000 clones, about 19% seen once, with 0.035% to 0.05% in the top ten. The source material was naive CD4+ T cells from blood. Receptors originate from a woman aged 18-29 years in good health. CDR3s include the opening cysteine and the closing phenylalanine or tryptophan. A D gene is named only where the DNA matches it firmly. A clone size is listed for some rows: how often the clone was seen (once, few, many), or a class if it is expanded.

V	size	J	D	CDR3	DNA
TRBV7-9	once	TRBJ2-5	-	CASSLRGRALDDRTLYF	TGTGCCAGCAGCCTCCGTGGCAGGGCACTCGATGACCGGACCCTGTACTTC
TRBV5-4	-	TRBJ2-5	-	CASSSVDPGETQYF	TGTGCCAGCAGCTCAGTCGACCCGGGGGAGACCCAGTACTTC
TRBV2	few	TRBJ2-1	TRBD1	CASSWEDRGRSEQFF	TGTGCCAGCAGCTGGGAGGACAGGGGTAGAAGTGAGCAGTTCTTC
TRBV30	-	TRBJ2-3	TRBD1	CAWSTRQGASDTQYF	TGTGCCTGGAGTACAAGACAGGGGGCTTCGGATACGCAGTATTTT
TRBV25-1	few	TRBJ2-7	-	CASSEYGSRAYEQYF	TGTGCCAGCAGTGAATACGGCTCTCGGGCCTACGAGCAGTACTTC
TRBV6-1	-	TRBJ2-4	-	CASGGVNIQYF	TGTGCCAGCGGAGGGGTAAACATTCAGTACTTC
TRBV7-2	few	TRBJ2-5	-	CASSFPEETQYF	TGTGCCAGCAGCTTCCCAGAAGAGACCCAGTACTTC
TRBV9	few	TRBJ2-3	-	CASSSSEGEADTQYF	TGTGCCAGCAGCTCTTCGGAAGGGGAAGCAGATACGCAGTATTTT
TRBV7-9	-	TRBJ1-5	-	CASSLAGEPQHF	TGTGCCAGCAGCTTAGCCGGGGAGCCCCAGCATTTT
TRBV18	few	TRBJ2-7	-	CASSPSIHEQYF	TGTGCCAGCTCACCTTCAATCCACGAGCAGTACTTC
TRBV19	few	TRBJ1-2	-	CASSIRNPRMDGYTF	TGTGCCAGTAGTATTCGGAACCCCAGGATGGATGGCTACACCTTC
TRBV29-1	-	TRBJ2-5	TRBD2	CSARRLAQETQYF	TGCAGCGCGCGCAGACTAGCTCAAGAGACCCAGTACTTC
TRBV23-1	few	TRBJ1-5	-	CASSQSRGWQPQHF	TGCGCCAGCAGTCAATCGCGGGGTTGGCAGCCCCAGCATTTT
TRBV29-1	-	TRBJ1-3	-	CSVEDTSLGNTIYF	TGCAGCGTTGAGGACACATCTCTTGGAAACACCATATATTTT
TRBV5-4	few	TRBJ2-4	TRBD2	CASSRLAGASGNIQYF	TGTGCCAGCAGTAGACTAGCGGGAGCCTCTGGCAACATTCAGTACTTC
TRBV6-6	-	TRBJ1-1	-	CASSYNGDTEAFF	TGTGCCAGCAGTTACAACGGGGACACTGAAGCTTTCTTT
TRBV14	-	TRBJ2-2	-	CASSTRGQSTNTGELFF	TGTGCCAGCAGTACCAGAGGACAGTCAACGAACACCGGGGAGCTGTTTTTT
TRBV20-1	few	TRBJ1-2	-	CSARHGYGYTF	TGCAGTGCTAGACACGGGTATGGCTACACCTTC
TRBV7-9	-	TRBJ2-3	TRBD2	CASSFAGTSGSTDTQYF	TGTGCCAGCAGCTTCGCTGGGACTAGCGGGAGCACAGATACGCAGTATTTT
TRBV30	-	TRBJ2-5	TRBD2	CAWSVISGKETQYF	TGTGCCTGGAGTGTAATTAGCGGGAAAGAGACCCAGTACTTC
TRBV28	-	TRBJ1-2	TRBD1	CASSIQGAGYTF	TGTGCCAGCAGTATCCAGGGGGCCGGCTACACCTTC
TRBV30	-	TRBJ1-1	TRBD1	CAWSAGTGRTEAFF	TGTGCCTGGAGTGCCGGGACAGGGAGGACTGAAGCTTTCTTT
TRBV9	-	TRBJ1-1	-	CASSVEGGTEAFF	TGTGCCAGCAGCGTAGAAGGAGGGACTGAAGCTTTCTTT
TRBV4-2	-	TRBJ2-5	-	CASSQEDGGGQETQYF	TGTGCCAGCAGCCAAGAGGACGGGGGAGGCCAAGAGACCCAGTACTTC
TRBV18	-	TRBJ2-7	-	CASSPGTPEQYF	TGTGCCAGCTCACCCGGGACACCCGAGCAGTACTTC
TRBV6-1	-	TRBJ2-7	-	CASTQGSEQYF	TGTGCCAGCACCCAGGGTAGCGAGCAGTACTTC
TRBV11-1	-	TRBJ2-7	-	CASSPAGISYEQYF	TGTGCCAGCAGCCCGGCGGGTATCTCCTACGAGCAGTACTTC
TRBV29-1	few	TRBJ2-5	-	CSVGAAGSETQYF	TGCAGCGTTGGGGCGGCAGGGTCAGAGACCCAGTACTTC
TRBV7-2	-	TRBJ2-1	-	CASSLRGRVNEQFF	TGTGCCAGCAGCTTAAGGGGCCGGGTCAATGAGCAGTTCTTC
TRBV7-2	-	TRBJ1-1	TRBD1	CASSAQQGGTEAFF	TGTGCCAGCAGCGCACAACAGGGGGGGACTGAAGCTTTCTTT
TRBV18	-	TRBJ1-1	-	CASSPEVNTEAFF	TGTGCCAGCTCACCAGAGGTCAACACTGAAGCTTTCTTT
TRBV5-4	-	TRBJ2-5	TRBD2	CASSFGTSGGQETQYF	TGTGCCAGCAGCTTTGGGACTAGCGGGGGCCAAGAGACCCAGTACTTC
TRBV7-9	few	TRBJ2-2	-	CASSLLMETGELFF	TGTGCCAGCAGCTTGCTCATGGAGACCGGGGAGCTGTTTTTT
TRBV2	few	TRBJ2-2	-	CASSLNRREAGELFF	TGTGCCAGCAGTCTTAATAGACGGGAAGCCGGGGAGCTGTTTTTT
TRBV7-8	-	TRBJ2-1	-	CASSLGRRAHNEQFF	TGTGCCAGCAGCTTAGGACGGAGGGCCCACAATGAGCAGTTCTTC
TRBV19	-	TRBJ2-7	TRBD2	CASSIRTSGAYEQYF	TGTGCCAGTAGTATCCGGACTAGCGGGGCCTACGAGCAGTACTTC
TRBV5-1	few	TRBJ2-7	-	CASSLIYGDEQYF	TGCGCCAGCAGCTTAATTTACGGTGACGAGCAGTACTTC
TRBV30	-	TRBJ2-7	TRBD1	CAWSALQGLSSEQYF	TGTGCCTGGAGTGCCTTACAGGGGTTGTCCTCCGAGCAGTACTTC
TRBV30	-	TRBJ2-7	TRBD2	CAWSVRRTSGRTYEQYF	TGTGCCTGGAGTGTACGTAGGACTAGCGGGAGGACCTACGAGCAGTACTTC
TRBV29-1	few	TRBJ1-2	-	CSVEEVTANYGYTF	TGCAGCGTTGAAGAAGTAACAGCAAACTATGGCTACACCTTC
TRBV5-1	-	TRBJ2-5	-	CASREGEETQYF	TGCGCCAGCAGGGAGGGAGAGGAGACCCAGTACTTC
TRBV14	-	TRBJ1-3	-	CASSQVTALAGNTIYF	TGTGCCAGCAGCCAAGTGACGGCCTTAGCGGGAAACACCATATATTTT
TRBV25-1	few	TRBJ2-5	TRBD1	CASSELRGQETQYF	TGTGCCAGCAGTGAACTCAGGGGGCAGGAGACCCAGTACTTC
TRBV14	-	TRBJ2-1	TRBD2	CASSQPSGGQQFF	TGTGCCAGCAGCCAGCCTAGCGGGGGACAGCAGTTCTTC
TRBV29-1	-	TRBJ1-4	TRBD1	CSVGGTGDEKLFF	TGCAGCGTTGGGGGGACAGGGGATGAAAAACTGTTTTTT
TRBV30	-	TRBJ1-2	-	CAWGPGYTF	TGTGCCTGGGGCCCGGGCTACACCTTC